The T cell receptor (beta chain) under discussion was sequenced for a study of blood T cells in healthy people across ages. Broader study findings: Unsorted PBMCs ruled out conclusive naive versus antigen-experienced comparison. Both naive CD4+ cell counts and diversity were greater in long-lived donors than in aged donors.

This clonotype was counted many times. Its antigen is not known. Per germline, CDR1 LNHNV and CDR2 YYDKDF (reference sequence). The V end lost 7 bases, the J end lost 4 bases, and 19 bases lay between the germline ends. The CDR3 has 15 amino acids. The total RNA that was extracted per sample amounted to at least 5 micrograms. It was with a sample-barcoded 5' primer and a J-beta primer mix that a second PCR of about 6 to 11 cycles was run. Samples each returned at least 3 million CDR3-containing paired-end reads. TCRdb processed the 5' RACE reads anew with MiXCR; each CDR3 protein has one entry. This table holds 1.5 million to 2 million distinct CDR3 sequences, roughly 30% found once.

Material: blood. The sequence came from a young woman in good health. The chain recombines TRBV15 with TRBJ2-5; possibly TRBD1 for D (6 bases). The CDR3 is CATTTLGTMTETQYF. CDR3 nucleotides: TGTGCCACCACCACTCTGGGGACAATGACAGAGACCCAGTACTTC.